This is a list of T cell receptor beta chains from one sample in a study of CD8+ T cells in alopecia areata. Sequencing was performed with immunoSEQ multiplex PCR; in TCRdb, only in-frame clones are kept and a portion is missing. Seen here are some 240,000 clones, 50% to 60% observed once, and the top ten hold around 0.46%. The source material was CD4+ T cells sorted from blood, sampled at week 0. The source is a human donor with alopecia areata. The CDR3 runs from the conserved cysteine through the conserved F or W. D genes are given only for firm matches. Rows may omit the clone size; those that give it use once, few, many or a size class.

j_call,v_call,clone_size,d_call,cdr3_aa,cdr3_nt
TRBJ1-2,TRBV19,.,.,CASTGLPNYGYTF,TGTGCCAGTACAGGGTTACCTAACTATGGCTACACCTTC
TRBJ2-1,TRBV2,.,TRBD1,CASRGTGMQFF,TGTGCCAGCAGGGGGACAGGGATGCAGTTCTTC
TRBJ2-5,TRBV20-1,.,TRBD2,CSAGGQETQYF,TGCAGTGCGGGGGGGCAAGAGACCCAGTACTTC
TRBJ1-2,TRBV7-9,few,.,CASSFIQGGGYTF,TGTGCCAGCAGCTTCATACAGGGTGGCGGCTACACCTTC
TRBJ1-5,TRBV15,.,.,CATSEGQINQPQHF,TGTGCCACCAGCGAGGGACAAATCAATCAGCCCCAGCATTTT
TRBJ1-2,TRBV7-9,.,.,CASSSLGGYTF,TGTGCCAGCAGCTCCCTGGGTGGCTACACCTTC
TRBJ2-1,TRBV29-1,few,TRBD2,CSVWTSGGNSYNEQFF,TGCAGCGTATGGACTAGCGGGGGGAACTCCTACAATGAGCAGTTCTTC
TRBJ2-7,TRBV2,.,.,CASSVSIEQYF,TGTGCCAGCAGTGTCTCGATCGAGCAGTACTTC
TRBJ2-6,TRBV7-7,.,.,CASSQGLPGSGANVLTF,TGTGCCAGCAGTCAAGGGCTTCCCGGCTCTGGGGCCAACGTCCTGACTTTC
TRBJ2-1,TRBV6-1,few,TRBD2,CASSSQTSDEQFF,TGTGCCAGCAGTTCCCAGACTAGCGATGAGCAGTTCTTC
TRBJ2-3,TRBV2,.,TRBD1,CASSERQGANTQYF,TGTGCCAGCAGTGAAAGGCAGGGGGCGAATACGCAGTATTTT
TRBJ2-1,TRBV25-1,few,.,CASSEFRTPSRSYNEQFF,TGTGCCAGCAGTGAGTTTAGGACACCCTCCCGCTCCTACAATGAGCAGTTCTTC
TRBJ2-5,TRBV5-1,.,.,CASNTGPQTETQYF,TGCGCCAGCAACACGGGTCCTCAGACGGAGACCCAGTACTTC
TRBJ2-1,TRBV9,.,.,CASSVADSSYNEQFF,TGTGCCAGCAGCGTAGCGGATAGCTCCTACAATGAGCAGTTCTTC
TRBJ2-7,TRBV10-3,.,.,CAISSGDEQYF,TGTGCCATCAGCTCAGGGGACGAGCAGTACTTC
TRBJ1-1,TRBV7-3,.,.,CASSLRTGSDTEAFF,TGTGCCAGCAGCCTAAGAACAGGGAGCGACACTGAAGCTTTCTTT
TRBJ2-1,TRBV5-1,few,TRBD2,CASSPRAGEGGEQFF,TGCGCCAGCAGCCCCCGGGCGGGAGAAGGAGGTGAGCAGTTCTTC
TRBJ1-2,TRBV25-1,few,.,CASSEALSDYTF,TGTGCCAGCAGTGAAGCCCTCTCTGACTACACCTTC
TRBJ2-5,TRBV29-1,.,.,CSVSSAQETQYF,TGCAGCGTTTCTAGCGCCCAAGAGACCCAGTACTTC
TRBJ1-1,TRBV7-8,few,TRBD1,CAVIRGTGGMNTEAFF,TGTGCCGTTATCAGAGGGACAGGGGGCATGAACACTGAAGCTTTCTTT
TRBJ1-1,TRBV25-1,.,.,CASRYLNTEAFF,TGTGCCAGCAGGTACTTGAACACTGAAGCTTTCTTT
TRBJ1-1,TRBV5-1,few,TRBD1,CASKTTGENTEAFF,TGCGCCAGCAAGACGACAGGGGAGAACACTGAAGCTTTCTTT
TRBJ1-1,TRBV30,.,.,CAWSPGAPVAFF,TGTGCCTGGAGTCCAGGGGCGCCGGTGGCTTTCTTT
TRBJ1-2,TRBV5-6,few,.,CASSQPGDSYGYTF,TGTGCCAGCAGCCAACCGGGGGACTCTTATGGCTACACCTTC
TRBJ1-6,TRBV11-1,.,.,CASSLAGYRNSPLHF,TGTGCCAGCAGCTTAGCAGGGTATCGTAATTCACCCCTCCACTTT
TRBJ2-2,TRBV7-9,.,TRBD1,CASSPADRGHRTGELFF,TGTGCCAGCAGCCCCGCGGACAGGGGGCATCGGACCGGGGAGCTGTTTTTT
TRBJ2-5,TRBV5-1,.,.,CASSSGLRGTQYF,TGCGCCAGCAGCTCCGGTCTCAGAGGGACCCAGTACTTC
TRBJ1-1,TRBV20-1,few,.,CSGRGGSEAFF,TGCAGCGGACGAGGGGGAAGTGAAGCTTTCTTT
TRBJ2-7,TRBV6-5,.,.,CASTNSAYEQYF,TGCGCCAGCACCAACTCAGCCTACGAGCAGTACTTC
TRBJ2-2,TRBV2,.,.,CARRDRSNTGELFF,TGTGCCAGGCGGGACAGATCGAACACCGGGGAGCTGTTTTTT
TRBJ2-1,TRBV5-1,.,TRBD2,CASSFMTSGDNEQFF,TGCGCCAGCAGCTTTATGACTAGCGGAGACAATGAGCAGTTCTTC
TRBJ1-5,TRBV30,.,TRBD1,CAWSANRGRQPQHF,TGTGCCTGGAGTGCCAACAGGGGGCGTCAGCCCCAGCATTTT
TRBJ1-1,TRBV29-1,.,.,CSVEGRQAFF,TGCAGCGTTGAAGGGAGACAAGCTTTCTTT
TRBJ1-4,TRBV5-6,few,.,CASSYREPELFF,TGTGCCAGCAGCTACAGGGAACCCGAACTGTTTTTT
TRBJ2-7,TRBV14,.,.,CASSHSYEQYF,TGTGCCAGCAGCCACAGCTACGAGCAGTACTTC
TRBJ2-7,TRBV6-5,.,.,CASRPTGSHEQYF,TGTGCCAGCAGACCAACAGGGTCCCACGAGCAGTACTTC
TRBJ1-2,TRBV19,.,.,CASSIDDSYGYTF,TGTGCCAGTAGTATAGACGACAGCTATGGCTACACCTTC
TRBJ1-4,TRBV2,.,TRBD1,CASSAGQANEKLFF,TGTGCCAGCAGTGCGGGACAGGCTAATGAAAAACTGTTTTTT
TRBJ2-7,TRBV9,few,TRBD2,CASSVIPSGNGEQYF,TGTGCCAGCAGCGTAATCCCTAGCGGGAACGGCGAGCAGTACTTC
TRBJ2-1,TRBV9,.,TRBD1,CASSTSQGRSYNEQFF,TGTGCCAGCAGTACCTCACAGGGGCGGTCCTACAATGAGCAGTTCTTC
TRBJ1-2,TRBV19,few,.,CASRSYSGSNYGYTF,TGTGCCAGTAGATCCTACTCGGGTTCTAACTATGGCTACACCTTC
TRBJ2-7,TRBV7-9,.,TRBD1,CASSRGAGGSYEQYF,TGTGCCAGCAGCAGAGGGGCAGGGGGCAGCTACGAGCAGTACTTC
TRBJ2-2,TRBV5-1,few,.,CASSLGARDTGELFF,TGCGCCAGCAGCTTGGGCGCCAGGGACACCGGGGAGCTGTTTTTT
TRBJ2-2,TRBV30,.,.,CAWKKGVNTGELFF,TGTGCCTGGAAAAAGGGGGTGAACACCGGGGAGCTGTTTTTT
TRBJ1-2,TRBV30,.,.,CAWSKKDGNNYGYTF,TGTGCCTGGAGTAAAAAGGACGGAAATAACTATGGCTACACCTTC